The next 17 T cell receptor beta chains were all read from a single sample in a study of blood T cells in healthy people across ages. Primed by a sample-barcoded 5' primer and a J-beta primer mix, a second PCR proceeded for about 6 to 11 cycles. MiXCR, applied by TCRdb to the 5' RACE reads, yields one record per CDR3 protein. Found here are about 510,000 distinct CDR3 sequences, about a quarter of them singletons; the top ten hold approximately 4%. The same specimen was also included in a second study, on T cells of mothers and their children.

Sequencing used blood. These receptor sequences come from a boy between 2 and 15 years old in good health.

The CDR3 reads CASSQKSRSYNSPLHF. CDR3 bases: TGTGCCAGCAGCCAAAAGTCGCGGAGCTATAATTCACCCCTCCACTTT. This chain joins TRBV14 and TRBJ1-6; D not certain. CDR1 and CDR2 from the germline V gene are SGHDN and FVKESK. CDR3 length: 16 residues. The ends were cut back, 2 bases at V and 3 bases at J, with 11 bases in the middle.

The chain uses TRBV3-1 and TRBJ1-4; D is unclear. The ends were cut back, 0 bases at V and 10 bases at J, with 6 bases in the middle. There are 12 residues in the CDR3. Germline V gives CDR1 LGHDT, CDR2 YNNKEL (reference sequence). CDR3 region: CASSQEARKLFF. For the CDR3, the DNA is TGTGCCAGCAGCCAAGAGGCACGAAAACTGTTTTTT.

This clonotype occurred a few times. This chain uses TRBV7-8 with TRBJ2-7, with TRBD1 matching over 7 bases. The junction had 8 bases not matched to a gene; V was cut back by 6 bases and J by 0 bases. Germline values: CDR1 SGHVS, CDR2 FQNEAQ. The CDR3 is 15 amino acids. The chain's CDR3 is CASRRHQGVSYEQYF. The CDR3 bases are TGTGCCAGCAGGCGGCACCAGGGGGTCTCCTACGAGCAGTACTTC.

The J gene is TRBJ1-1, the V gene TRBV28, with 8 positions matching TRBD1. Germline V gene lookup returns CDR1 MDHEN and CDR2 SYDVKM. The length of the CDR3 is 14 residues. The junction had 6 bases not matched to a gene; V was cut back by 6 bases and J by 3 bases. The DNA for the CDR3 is TGTGCCAGCAGCTTGGACAGGGAAGACACTGAAGCTTTCTTT. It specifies CASSLDREDTEAFF. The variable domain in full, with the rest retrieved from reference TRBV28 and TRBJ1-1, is DVKVTQSSRYLVKRTGEKVFLECVQDMDHENMFWYRQDPGLGLRLIYFSYDVKMKEKGDIPEGYSVSREKKERFSLILESASTNQTSMYLCASSLDREDTEAFFGQGTRLTVV.

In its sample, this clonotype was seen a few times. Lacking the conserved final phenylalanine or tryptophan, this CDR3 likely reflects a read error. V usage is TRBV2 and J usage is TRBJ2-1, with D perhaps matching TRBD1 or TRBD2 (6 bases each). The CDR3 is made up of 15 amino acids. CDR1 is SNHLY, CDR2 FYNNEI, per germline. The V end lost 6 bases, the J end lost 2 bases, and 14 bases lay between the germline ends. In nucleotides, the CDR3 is TGTGCCAGCAGGAACGAGGGGGGTCCCTACAATGAGCAGTTCCTC. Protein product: CASRNEGGPYNEQFL.

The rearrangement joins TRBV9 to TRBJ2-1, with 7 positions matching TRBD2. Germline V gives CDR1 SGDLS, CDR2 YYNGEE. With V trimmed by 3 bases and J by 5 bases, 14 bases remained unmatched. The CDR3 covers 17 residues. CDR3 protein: CASSATGRGVIDNEQFF. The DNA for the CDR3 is TGTGCCAGCAGCGCGACCGGACGGGGGGTAATAGACAATGAGCAGTTCTTC.

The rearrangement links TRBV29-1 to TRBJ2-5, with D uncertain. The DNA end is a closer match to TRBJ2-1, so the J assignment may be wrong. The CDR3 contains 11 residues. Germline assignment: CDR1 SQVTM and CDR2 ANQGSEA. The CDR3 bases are TGCAGCGCCGTAGACTCGGATGAGCAGTTCTTC. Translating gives CSAVDSDEQFF.

The CDR3 loop reads CASRPWGTGGGNTIYF. DNA of the CDR3: TGTGCCAGCAGACCATGGGGGACAGGGGGAGGAAACACCATATATTTT. The chain joins TRBV6-5 to TRBJ1-3; TRBD1 agrees at 11 bases. CDR1 is MNHEY and CDR2 is SVGAGI in the germline V gene. The CDR3 totals 16 residues. J lost 4 bases, V lost 6 bases, and 8 bases had no gene match.

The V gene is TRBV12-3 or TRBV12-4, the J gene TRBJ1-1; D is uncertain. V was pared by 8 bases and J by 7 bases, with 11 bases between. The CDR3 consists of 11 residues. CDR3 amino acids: CASSLGVEAFF. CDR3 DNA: TGTGCCAGCTCTCTTGGTGTTGAAGCTTTCTTT.

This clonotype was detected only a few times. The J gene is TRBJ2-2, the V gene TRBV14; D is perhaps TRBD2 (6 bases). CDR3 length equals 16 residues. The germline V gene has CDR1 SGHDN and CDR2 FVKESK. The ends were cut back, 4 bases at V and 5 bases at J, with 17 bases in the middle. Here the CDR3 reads CASSRRGTRRTGELFF. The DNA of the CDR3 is TGTGCCAGCAGCCGCCGCGGGACTCGAAGGACCGGGGAGCTGTTTTTT. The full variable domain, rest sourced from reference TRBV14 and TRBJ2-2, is EAGVTQFPSHSVIEKGQTVTLRCDPISGHDNLYWYRRVMGKEIKFLLHFVKESKQDESGMPNNRFLAERTGGTYSTLKVQPAELEDSGVYFCASSRRGTRRTGELFFGEGSRLTVL.

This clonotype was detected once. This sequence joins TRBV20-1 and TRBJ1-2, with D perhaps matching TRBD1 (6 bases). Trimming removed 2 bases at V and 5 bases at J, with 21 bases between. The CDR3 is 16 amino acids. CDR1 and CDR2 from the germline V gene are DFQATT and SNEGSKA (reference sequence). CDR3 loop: CSARPPDRGLAYGYTF. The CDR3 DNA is TGCAGTGCTAGACCCCCGGACAGAGGATTAGCGTATGGCTACACCTTC.

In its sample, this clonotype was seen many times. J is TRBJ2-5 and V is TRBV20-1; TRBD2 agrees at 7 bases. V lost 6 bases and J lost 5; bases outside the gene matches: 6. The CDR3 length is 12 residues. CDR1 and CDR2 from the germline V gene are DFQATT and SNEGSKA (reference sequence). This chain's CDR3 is CSASLGGETQYF. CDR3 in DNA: TGCAGTGCAAGTCTCGGGGGGGAGACCCAGTACTTC.

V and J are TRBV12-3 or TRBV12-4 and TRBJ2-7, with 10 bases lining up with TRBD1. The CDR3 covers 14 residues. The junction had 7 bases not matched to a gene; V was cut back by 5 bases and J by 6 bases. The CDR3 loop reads CASSMRDRGPEQYF. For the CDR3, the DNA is TGTGCCAGCAGTATGCGGGACAGGGGTCCCGAGCAGTACTTC.

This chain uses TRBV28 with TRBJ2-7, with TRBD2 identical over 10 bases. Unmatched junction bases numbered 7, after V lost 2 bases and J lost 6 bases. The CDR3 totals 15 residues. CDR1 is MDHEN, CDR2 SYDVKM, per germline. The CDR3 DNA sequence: TGTGCCAGCAGTTTACTAGCGGGAGATCCTTTCGAGCAGTACTTC. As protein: CASSLLAGDPFEQYF.

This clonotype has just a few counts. CDR3 sequence (DNA): TGTGCCAGCAGCCAGACCGGTGAGCAGTTCTTC. Translation: CASSQTGEQFF. The V and J genes are TRBV3-1 and TRBJ2-1; D unresolved. CDR3 size: 11 residues. The V end lost 3 bases, the J end lost 9 bases, and 6 bases lay between the germline ends. Germline CDR1 reads LGHDT; CDR2 reads YNNKEL (reference sequence).

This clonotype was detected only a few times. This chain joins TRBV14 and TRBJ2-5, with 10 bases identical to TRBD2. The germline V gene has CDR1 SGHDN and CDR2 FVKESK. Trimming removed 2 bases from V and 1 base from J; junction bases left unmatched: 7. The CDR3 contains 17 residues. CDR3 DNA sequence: TGTGCCAGCAGCCAACTAGCGGGGGTAAACCTCCAAGAGACCCAGTACTTC. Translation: CASSQLAGVNLQETQYF.

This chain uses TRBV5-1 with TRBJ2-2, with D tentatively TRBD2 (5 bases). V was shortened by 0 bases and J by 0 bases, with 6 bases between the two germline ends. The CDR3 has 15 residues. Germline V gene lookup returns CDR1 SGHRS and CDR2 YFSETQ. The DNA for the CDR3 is TGCGCCAGCAGCTTGGAAGCGGCGAACACCGGGGAGCTGTTTTTT. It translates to CASSLEAANTGELFF.